This TCR beta chain was profiled in a study of T-cell memory formation after mild COVID-19. TCRdb itself ran the 5' RACE reads through MiXCR, one entry per CDR3 protein. The sample has hundreds of thousands of distinct CDR3 sequences; 15% to 20% are singletons. The CDR3 has 15 amino acids. V lost 2 bases to trimming and J lost 9 bases; unmatched junction nucleotides: 4. Germline CDR1 reads KGHDR; CDR2 reads SFDVKD. This clonotype was obtained from an adult woman who had mild COVID-19 (a few samples of this study predate the infection). Cell type and time point are not known. The source material was PBMCs or a T cell subset sorted from them (not recorded which). This chain joins TRBV24-1 and TRBJ2-1, with 12 bases matching TRBD1. CDR3 loop: CATSDWGQGAGEQFF. As DNA, the CDR3 is TGTGCCACCAGTGATTGGGGACAGGGGGCGGGTGAGCAGTTCTTC.